Below, one T cell receptor beta chain is given with its context. Its antigen remains unknown. This record comes from a study of cytomegalovirus exposure and HLA in healthy donors. Findings and caveats of the study: Reports credit the classifier with highly specific, highly sensitive diagnosis of cytomegalovirus status.

The PCR contained 60 Vbeta and 13 Jbeta primers. Libraries were prepared by immunoSEQ multiplex PCR; TCRdb keeps only in-frame clonotypes and omits some of them. The data contain 110,000 to 150,000 clones, 70% to 85% of them seen just once; the ten biggest clones take up around 9.7%. The CDR3 extends over 15 amino acids. V shed 3 bases, J shed 3 bases, and the junction held 6 bases outside the gene matches. Germline CDR1 and CDR2: KGHSH and LQKENI. The sequence derives from an older woman in good health and CMV-seropositive. The sample consisted of PBMCs. The chain couples TRBV18 to TRBJ2-3; 7 bases fit TRBD1. CDR3 residues: CASSPRQGRTDTQYF. The CDR3 DNA reads as TGTGCCAGCTCACCGCGACAGGGAAGGACAGATACGCAGTATTTT.